This TCR beta chain was recovered during a study of blood T cell repertoires in COVID-19. The overall study: The United States, Italy and Spain supplied acute and convalescent COVID-19 samples. Sources were T cells, B-cell-depleted T cells, or PBMCs; the material itself was cDNA or gDNA.

V gave up 5 bases and J gave up 4 bases; unmatched junction bases: 6. The CDR3 is made up of 15 amino acids. The germline V gene has CDR1 MNHNY and CDR2 SVGAGI (reference sequence). This clone was observed a single time. Per the study methods: From reference gene primer amplification, estimates of nucleated cell counts were derived. Assay: immunoSEQ multiplex PCR; the TCRdb copy retains only in-frame clones and omits some. V, J and clone size are taken as reported in that table, and D and trimming were inferred from the DNA itself. The data contain hundreds of thousands of clones, about 89% of them singletons.

The sequence was collected from a woman aged 50 to 65 with COVID-19, enrolled during active disease. The sample comprised peripheral blood. The chain recombines TRBV6-6 with TRBJ2-3; 10 nucleotides align to TRBD2. The CDR3 DNA reads TGTGCCAGCAGTCACTACACTAGCGGGGCAGATACGCAGTATTTT. This sequence encodes CASSHYTSGADTQYF.